This T cell receptor (beta chain) appears in the sequencing data of a study of blood T cell repertoires in COVID-19. The germline CDR1 and CDR2 sequences are GTSNPN and SVGIG (reference sequence). The CDR3 runs to 16 residues. V lost 3 bases and J 0 bases, leaving 18 bases between the germline ends. Some clones are missing from TCRdb's copy, which holds only in-frame ones; the method was immunoSEQ multiplex PCR. The data contain a few hundred thousand clones, 70% to 85% of them singletons. The chain is built from TRBV30 and TRBJ2-7, with D possibly being TRBD2 (6 bases). Sample: peripheral blood. The source of this sequence is a human donor with COVID-19, enrolled during active disease. The donor label of this sample is uncertain. CDR3 bases: TGTGCCTGGAGAAAGACCCGTCGGGAGTACTCCTACGAGCAGTACTTC. As protein: CAWRKTRREYSYEQYF.